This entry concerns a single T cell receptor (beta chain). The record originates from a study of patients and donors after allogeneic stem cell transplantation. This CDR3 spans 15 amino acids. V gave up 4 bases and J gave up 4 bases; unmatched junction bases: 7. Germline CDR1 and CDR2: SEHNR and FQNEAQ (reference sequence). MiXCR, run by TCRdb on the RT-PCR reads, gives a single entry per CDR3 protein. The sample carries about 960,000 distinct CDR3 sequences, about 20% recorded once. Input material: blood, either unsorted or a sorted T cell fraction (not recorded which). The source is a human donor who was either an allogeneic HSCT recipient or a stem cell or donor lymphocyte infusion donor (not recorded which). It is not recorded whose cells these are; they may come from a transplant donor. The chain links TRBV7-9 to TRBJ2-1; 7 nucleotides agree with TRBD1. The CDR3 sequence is CASSSTGTAYNEQFF. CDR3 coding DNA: TGTGCCAGCAGCTCAACCGGGACAGCTTACAATGAGCAGTTCTTC.